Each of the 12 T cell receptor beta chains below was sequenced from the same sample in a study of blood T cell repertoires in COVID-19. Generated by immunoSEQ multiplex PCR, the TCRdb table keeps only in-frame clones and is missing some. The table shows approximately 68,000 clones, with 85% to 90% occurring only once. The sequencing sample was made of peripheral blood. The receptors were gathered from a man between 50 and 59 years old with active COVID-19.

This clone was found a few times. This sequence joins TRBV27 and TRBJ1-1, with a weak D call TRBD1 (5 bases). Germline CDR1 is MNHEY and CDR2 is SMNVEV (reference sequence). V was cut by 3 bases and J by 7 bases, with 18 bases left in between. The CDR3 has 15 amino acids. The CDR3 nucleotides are TGTGCCAGCAGTTTGAAGGGCCCGGGGGGGAGTGAAGCTTTCTTT. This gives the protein CASSLKGPGGSEAFF.

CDR3 nucleotide sequence: TGTGCCAGCAGCTTACGGACAGGGGGCGGGTTAGGGGAGCAGTACTTC. It yields the protein CASSLRTGGGLGEQYF. This sequence joins TRBV5-6 and TRBJ2-7; 11 bases fit TRBD1. In germline, CDR1 is SGHDT, CDR2 YYEEEE. This CDR3 has 16 residues. After removal of 2 bases from V and 7 bases from J, the junction contained 11 bases not matched to a gene.

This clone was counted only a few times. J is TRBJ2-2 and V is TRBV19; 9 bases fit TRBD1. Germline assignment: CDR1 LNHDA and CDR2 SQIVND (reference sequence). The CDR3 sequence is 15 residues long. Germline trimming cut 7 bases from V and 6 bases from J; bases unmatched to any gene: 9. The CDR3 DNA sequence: TGTGCCAGTAAGTTGGGACAGGGACTCGCCGGGGAGCTGTTTTTT. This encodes CASKLGQGLAGELFF.

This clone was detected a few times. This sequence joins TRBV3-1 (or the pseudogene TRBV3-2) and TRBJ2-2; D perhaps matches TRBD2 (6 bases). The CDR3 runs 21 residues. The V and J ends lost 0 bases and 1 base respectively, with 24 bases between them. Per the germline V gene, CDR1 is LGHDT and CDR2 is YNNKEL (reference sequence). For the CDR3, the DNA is TGTGCCAGCAGCCAAGAAGGCCGCGCGGGGCCCAATTCGGGGAACACCGGGGAGCTGTTTTTT. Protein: CASSQEGRAGPNSGNTGELFF.

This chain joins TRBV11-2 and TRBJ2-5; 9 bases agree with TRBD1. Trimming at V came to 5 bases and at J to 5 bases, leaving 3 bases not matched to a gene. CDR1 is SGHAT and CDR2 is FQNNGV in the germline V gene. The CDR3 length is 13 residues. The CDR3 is CASSHRGLETQYF. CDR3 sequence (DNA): TGTGCCAGCAGCCACAGGGGGCTCGAGACCCAGTACTTC. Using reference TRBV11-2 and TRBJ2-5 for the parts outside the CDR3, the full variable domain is EAGVAQSPRYKIIEKRQSVAFWCNPISGHATLYWYQQILGQGPKLLIQFQNNGVVDDSQLPKDRFSAERLKGVDSTLKIQPAKLEDSAVYLCASSHRGLETQYFGPGTRLLVL.

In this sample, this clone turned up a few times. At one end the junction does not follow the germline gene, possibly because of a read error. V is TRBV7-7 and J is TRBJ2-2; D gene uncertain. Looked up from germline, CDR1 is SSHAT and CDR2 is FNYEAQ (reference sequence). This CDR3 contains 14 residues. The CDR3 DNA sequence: TGTGCTAGCAGCTTACAGATCGGGACCGGGGAGCTGTTTTTT. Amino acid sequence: CASSLQIGTGELFF.

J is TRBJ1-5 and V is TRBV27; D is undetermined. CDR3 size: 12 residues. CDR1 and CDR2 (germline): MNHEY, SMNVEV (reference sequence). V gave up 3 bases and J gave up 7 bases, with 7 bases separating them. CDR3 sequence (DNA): TGTGCCAGCAGTTTTACAGCACAGCCCCAGCATTTT. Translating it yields CASSFTAQPQHF.

The CDR3 here is CASSWGGATDTQYF. The CDR3 DNA follows: TGTGCCAGCAGTTGGGGAGGTGCGACAGATACGCAGTATTTT. The chain is built from TRBV6-6 and TRBJ2-3; a possible D gene is TRBD2 (6 bases). Trimming stripped 4 bases from V and 3 bases from J, with 11 bases between. There are 14 residues in the CDR3. CDR1 is MNHNY, CDR2 SVGAGI, per germline (reference sequence).

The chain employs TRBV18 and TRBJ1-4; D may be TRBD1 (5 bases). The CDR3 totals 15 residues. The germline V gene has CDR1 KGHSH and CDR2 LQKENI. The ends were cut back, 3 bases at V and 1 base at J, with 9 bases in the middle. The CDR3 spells CASSPQGITNEKLFF. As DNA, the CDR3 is TGTGCCAGCTCACCGCAGGGTATAACTAATGAAAAACTGTTTTTT.

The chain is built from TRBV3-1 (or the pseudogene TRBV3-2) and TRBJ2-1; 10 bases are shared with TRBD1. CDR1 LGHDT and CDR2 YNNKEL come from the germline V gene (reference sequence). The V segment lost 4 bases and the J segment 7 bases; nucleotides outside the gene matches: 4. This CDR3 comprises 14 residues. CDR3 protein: CASSRRQGANEQFF. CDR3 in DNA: TGTGCCAGCAGCCGTAGACAGGGGGCAAATGAGCAGTTCTTC.

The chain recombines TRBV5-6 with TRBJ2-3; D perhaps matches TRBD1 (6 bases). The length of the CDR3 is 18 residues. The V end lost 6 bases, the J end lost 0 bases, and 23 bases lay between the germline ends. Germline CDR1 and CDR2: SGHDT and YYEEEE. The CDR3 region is CASTIYRVRLTSTDTQYF. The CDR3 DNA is TGTGCCAGCACCATCTACAGGGTCAGGCTTACTAGCACAGATACGCAGTATTTT.

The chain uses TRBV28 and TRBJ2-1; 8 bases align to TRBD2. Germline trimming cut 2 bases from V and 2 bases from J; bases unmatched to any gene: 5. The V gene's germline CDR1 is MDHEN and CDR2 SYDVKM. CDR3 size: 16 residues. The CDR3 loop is CASSLIPAGAYNEQFF. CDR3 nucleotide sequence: TGTGCCAGCAGTTTAATCCCAGCGGGAGCCTACAATGAGCAGTTCTTC.